The 21 T cell receptor beta chains given below trace back to one sample, sequenced in a study of cytomegalovirus exposure and HLA in healthy donors. With 60 Vbeta and 13 Jbeta primers, the PCR was carried out. Sequencing used immunoSEQ multiplex PCR; TCRdb keeps in-frame clones, though not all of them. The repertoire holds some 200,000 clones, with approximately 9.5% as singletons. Sequenced sample: PBMCs. The receptors were gathered from a woman in her twenties or thirties in good health and CMV-seropositive.

The DNA of the CDR3 is TGTGCCAGTAGTATATTCCTGAGACAGGGGACAGATACGCAGTATTTT. Residues: CASSIFLRQGTDTQYF. This chain uses TRBV19 with TRBJ2-3; TRBD1 aligns across 8 bases. CDR3 length equals 16 residues. Germline loops: CDR1 LNHDA, CDR2 SQIVND (reference sequence). Trimming cost V 2 bases and J 3 bases; bases outside gene matches: 7.

This sequence joins TRBV29-1 and TRBJ2-7; TRBD1 aligns across 7 bases. Germline lookup yields CDR1 SQVTM and CDR2 ANQGSEA. The CDR3 spans 11 residues. V trimming: 3 bases; J trimming: 6 bases; junction bases outside the gene matches: 2. In DNA form, the CDR3 reads TGCAGCGTTGAGACAGGGATCGAGCAGTACTTC. It encodes CSVETGIEQYF.

J is TRBJ2-3 and V is TRBV19, with 10 bases fitting TRBD2. CDR1 LNHDA and CDR2 SQIVND come from the germline V gene (reference sequence). The CDR3 covers 14 residues. With V trimmed by 3 bases and J by 6 bases, 3 bases remained unmatched. In DNA form, the CDR3 reads TGTGCCAGTAGTATTAGCGGGAGGAGGGATACGCAGTATTTT. Its translation: CASSISGRRDTQYF.

V usage is TRBV5-1 and J usage is TRBJ2-2; 11 positions agree with TRBD2. Germline lookup yields CDR1 SGHRS and CDR2 YFSETQ. The CDR3 is 15 amino acids. V lost 4 bases, J lost 5 bases, and 4 bases stayed unmatched. The CDR3 sequence is CASSLLAGGTGELFF. The CDR3 coding sequence is TGCGCCAGCAGCCTTCTAGCGGGAGGAACCGGGGAGCTGTTTTTT. The full variable domain, its missing parts supplied by reference TRBV5-1 and TRBJ2-2, is KAGVTQTPRYLIKTRGQQVTLSCSPISGHRSVSWYQQTPGQGLQFLFEYFSETQRNKGNFPGRFSGRQFSNSRSEMNVSTLELGDSALYLCASSLLAGGTGELFFGEGSRLTVL.

This clone was picked up a small number of times. This sequence joins TRBV6-1 and TRBJ2-5; tentative D call: TRBD1 (7 bases). The CDR3 is 14 residues long. Germline CDR1 reads MNHNS; CDR2 reads SASEGT. With 8 bases removed from V and 2 bases from J, the gap between germline ends came to 15 bases. Written as DNA, the CDR3 is TGTGCCAGCTTGGAGGGGGCGTCTCAAGAGACCCAGTACTTC. The encoded protein is CASLEGASQETQYF.

This clone has only a few counts. The chain has TRBV6-1 and TRBJ1-2; D unclear. The CDR3 totals 15 residues. Germline CDR1 reads MNHNS; CDR2 reads SASEGT. Deletions cut 6 bases from V and 0 bases from J, with 14 bases between. The CDR3 is CASRTFGGANYGYTF. In nucleotides, the CDR3 is TGTGCCAGCAGGACCTTCGGCGGAGCTAACTATGGCTACACCTTC.

This clone has a handful of counts. The V call is TRBV5-1, the J call TRBJ2-1, with 14 bases lining up with TRBD2. Trimming removed 0 bases from V and 7 bases from J; junction bases left unmatched: 3. The CDR3 has 16 amino acids. CDR1 and CDR2 from the germline V gene are SGHRS and YFSETQ. In DNA, the CDR3 is TGCGCCAGCAGCTTGGACGGGACTAGCGGGAGTAATGAGCAGTTCTTC. The encoded protein is CASSLDGTSGSNEQFF.

This clone turned up a few times. V usage is TRBV2 and J usage is TRBJ1-2, with D unresolved. Germline V gives CDR1 SNHLY, CDR2 FYNNEI. The CDR3 runs 11 residues. V was cut by 8 bases and J by 4 bases, with 8 bases left in between. The DNA of the CDR3 is TGTGCCAGCGTACAGTTCTATGGCTACACCTTC. It translates to CASVQFYGYTF. The full variable domain, completed using reference TRBV2 and TRBJ1-2, is EPEVTQTPSHQVTQMGQEVILRCVPISNHLYFYWYRQILGQKVEFLVSFYNNEISEKSEIFDDQFSVERPDGSNFTLKIRSTKLEDSAMYFCASVQFYGYTFGSGTRLTVV.

This clone was recorded a few times. This chain uses TRBV7-3 with TRBJ1-3, with TRBD1 as a possible D gene (5 bases). V lost 2 bases and J 3 bases, leaving 5 bases between the germline ends. CDR3 length equals 13 residues. CDR1 SGHTA and CDR2 FQGTGA come from the germline V gene. The CDR3 DNA reads as TGTGCCAGCAGCTTACAGGGTGGAAACACCATATATTTT. The encoded protein is CASSLQGGNTIYF.

This clone was seen a few times. This chain links TRBV5-1 with TRBJ2-3; 7 nucleotides line up with TRBD1. Trimming cost V 0 bases and J 6 bases; bases outside gene matches: 7. CDR1 is SGHRS, CDR2 YFSETQ, per germline. The CDR3 totals 15 residues. The CDR3 DNA is TGCGCCAGCAGCTTGGCCCCCCCGACAGGGGATACGCAGTATTTT. Amino acids: CASSLAPPTGDTQYF.

This clone has only a few counts. This chain joins TRBV15 and TRBJ2-7; no clear D gene. V lost 2 bases, J lost 2 bases, and 16 bases lay in between. Germline V gene data show CDR1 as LNHNV and CDR2 as YYDKDF (reference sequence). The CDR3 loop spans 16 amino acids. In DNA, the CDR3 is TGTGCCACCAGCAGAACCGATTCAAGTGGGCCCTACGAGCAGTACTTC. Residues: CATSRTDSSGPYEQYF.

This clone came up a few times. The chain links TRBV5-1 to TRBJ1-2; 7 bases map to TRBD1. The V segment lost 4 bases and the J segment 4 bases; nucleotides outside the gene matches: 7. Germline V gene sequence: CDR1 SGHRS, CDR2 YFSETQ. The CDR3 contains 14 residues. The CDR3 here is CASSQGTEVYGYTF. The CDR3 nucleotides read TGCGCCAGCAGCCAGGGGACAGAAGTCTATGGCTACACCTTC.

The rearrangement uses TRBV15 and TRBJ1-5, with 9 bases that match TRBD1. The germline gives CDR1 LNHNV, CDR2 YYDKDF (reference sequence). This CDR3 is 15 amino acids long. The V segment lost 4 bases and the J segment 5 bases; nucleotides outside the gene matches: 6. In DNA, the CDR3 is TGTGCCACCAGCATCAAAACAGGGGGCTATCAGCCCCAGCATTTT. Encoded protein: CATSIKTGGYQPQHF.

The V gene is TRBV10-2, the J gene TRBJ2-7; TRBD1 matches at 8 bases. J lost 3 bases, V lost 7 bases, and 2 bases had no gene match. CDR3 length: 12 amino acids. CDR1 is WSHSY, CDR2 SAAADI, per germline. The CDR3 nucleotides are TGCGCCAGCATCGGGACAGGCTACGAGCAGTACTTC. Translated: CASIGTGYEQYF.

This clone turned up a few times. The chain is built from TRBV5-1 and TRBJ1-1; tentatively, D is TRBD1 (5 bases). Trimming stripped 3 bases from V and 1 base from J, with 10 bases between. The CDR3 has 14 residues. Germline assignment: CDR1 SGHRS and CDR2 YFSETQ. The CDR3, as DNA: TGCGCCAGCAGCTGGCTAACAGGGAACACTGAAGCTTTCTTT. Translation: CASSWLTGNTEAFF.

The chain links TRBV7-2 to TRBJ2-5; D might be TRBD1 (5 bases). V lost 5 bases and J 2 bases, leaving 18 bases between the germline ends. Germline values: CDR1 SGHTA, CDR2 FQGNSA. There are 16 residues in the CDR3. In DNA form, the CDR3 reads TGTGCCAGCAGCCAAGGGGTATCCCTCTTACAAGAGACCCAGTACTTC. Amino acids: CASSQGVSLLQETQYF.

This chain uses TRBV7-2 with TRBJ1-2; 7 nucleotides line up with TRBD1. Trimming at V came to 5 bases and at J to 10 bases, leaving 10 bases not matched to a gene. CDR1 and CDR2 (germline): SGHTA, FQGNSA. This CDR3 has 13 residues. CDR3 DNA sequence: TGTGCCAGCAGCACCCGACAGGGAAGCGACTACACCTTC. Encoded protein: CASSTRQGSDYTF.

The chain recombines TRBV5-1 with TRBJ1-3, with D maybe TRBD1 (6 bases). Germline V CDR1 and CDR2: SGHRS, YFSETQ. The CDR3 runs 16 residues. Trimming removed 1 base at V and 0 bases at J, with 11 bases between. The CDR3 DNA sequence: TGCGCCAGCAGCTTGACTGCGACAGGCTCTGGAAACACCATATATTTT. It translates to CASSLTATGSGNTIYF.

This clone was seen more than once but under ten times. The chain is built from TRBV7-8 and TRBJ2-1; 11 positions match TRBD2. The CDR3 is 18 amino acids. The germline CDR1 and CDR2 sequences are SGHVS and FQNEAQ. Trimming at V came to 5 bases and at J to 2 bases, leaving 11 bases not matched to a gene. Written as DNA, the CDR3 is TGTGCCAGCAGCAAAAGACCGGGACTAGCGGAGACCTACAATGAGCAGTTCTTC. Its translation: CASSKRPGLAETYNEQFF.

The sample holds a few counts of this clone. The chain uses TRBV7-2 and TRBJ2-1, with TRBD2 as a possible D gene (5 bases). Trimming left V 6 bases short and J 5 bases short, with 11 bases between. Germline CDR1 is SGHTA and CDR2 is FQGNSA. The CDR3 covers 13 residues. Written as DNA, the CDR3 is TGTGCCAGCAGGGGCCTCGGGGACAATGAGCAGTTCTTC. Its translation is CASRGLGDNEQFF.

The sample holds a few counts of this clone. The chain links TRBV21-1 to TRBJ1-1. TRBV21-1 is a recognized pseudogene. This CDR3 has 11 amino acids. CDR3 coding DNA: TGTGCCAGCATACGGAGTCTGCCAGCTTTCTTT. Encoded protein: CASIRSLPAFF.